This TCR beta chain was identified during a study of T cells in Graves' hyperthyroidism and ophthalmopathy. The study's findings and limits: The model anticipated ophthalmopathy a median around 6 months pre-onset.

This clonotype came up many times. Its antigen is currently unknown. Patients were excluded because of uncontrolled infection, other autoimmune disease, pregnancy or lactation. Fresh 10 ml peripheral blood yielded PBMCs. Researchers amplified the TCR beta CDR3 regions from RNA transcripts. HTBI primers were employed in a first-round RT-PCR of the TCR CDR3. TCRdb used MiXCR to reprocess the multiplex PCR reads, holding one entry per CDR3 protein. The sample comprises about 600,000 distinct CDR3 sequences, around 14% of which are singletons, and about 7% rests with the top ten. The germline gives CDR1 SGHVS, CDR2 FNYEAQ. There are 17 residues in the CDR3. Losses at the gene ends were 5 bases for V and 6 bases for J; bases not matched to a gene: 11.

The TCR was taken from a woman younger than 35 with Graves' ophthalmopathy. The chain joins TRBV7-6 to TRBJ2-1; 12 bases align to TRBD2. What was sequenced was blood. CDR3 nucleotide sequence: TGTGCCAGCAGCGCGACGAGGGCTAGCGGGAGGGGCAATGAGCAGTTCTTC. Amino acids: CASSATRASGRGNEQFF.